This T cell receptor beta chain was sequenced during a study of shared clonotypes between healthy human individuals. Study overall: Researchers assigned three CD4 naive, three CD4 memory, two CD8 naive and one CD8 memory plate to each donor.

The CDR3 spans 11 residues. Germline V gene lookup returns CDR1 SGHKS and CDR2 YYEKEE (reference sequence). V was cut by 1 base and J by 7 bases, with 6 bases left in between. Libraries were prepared by immunoSEQ multiplex PCR; TCRdb keeps only in-frame clonotypes and omits some of them. The repertoire holds approximately 1.4 million clones, with 98% as singletons. Overall study findings and caveats: Sharing across a few donors was seen in 4% to 6.5% of naive CD4 clonotypes. Estimated richness values were generally larger in naive subsets than in memory subsets.

As regards this clone: What it binds is unknown.

Sequences were obtained from naive CD4+ T cells sorted from blood. This sample's subset: CD45RA+ positively selected. This sequence joins TRBV5-5 and TRBJ2-7; D is unresolved. This clonotype was obtained from a man younger than 40 in good health. The CDR3 here is CASSLQREQYF. The CDR3 DNA sequence: TGTGCCAGCAGCTTGCAACGGGAGCAGTACTTC. Full variable domain (outside the CDR3, taken from reference TRBV5-5 and TRBJ2-7): DAGVTQSPTHLIKTRGQQVTLRCSPISGHKSVSWYQQVLGQGPQFIFQYYEKEERGRGNFPDRFSARQFPNYSSELNVNALLLGDSALYLCASSLQREQYFGPGTRLTVT.